This TCR beta chain came from a study of blood T cell repertoires in COVID-19. Study information: Sources were T cells, B-cell-depleted T cells, or PBMCs; the material itself was cDNA or gDNA.

Sequencing was performed with immunoSEQ multiplex PCR; in TCRdb, only in-frame clones are kept and a portion is missing. Among approximately 140,000 clones, roughly 90% were seen once, and the ten largest hold 10%. Germline lookup yields CDR1 MNHEY and CDR2 SVGEGT. V gave up 6 bases and J gave up 2 bases; unmatched junction bases: 9. The CDR3 has 16 amino acids. The V call is TRBV6-2 or TRBV6-3, the J call TRBJ2-1, with TRBD2 matching 8 bases. The sequence derives from a man aged 45 to 65 with active or convalescent COVID-19. Sequenced: peripheral blood. The CDR3 region is CASSPPGLATYNEQFF. In nucleotides, the CDR3 is TGTGCCAGCAGCCCCCCAGGACTAGCTACCTACAATGAGCAGTTCTTC.